Listed below are T cell receptor beta chains from one sample, sequenced in a study of shared clonotypes between healthy human individuals. Measured with immunoSEQ multiplex PCR; TCRdb has only the in-frame clones, and not every one. Of a few million clones listed, around 90% are singletons. The material sequenced was naive CD4+ T cells sorted from blood. These receptors all stem from a man aged 18 to 30 in good health. The conserved cysteine and the conserved F or W are not part of the CDR3 here. D genes are given only for firm matches.

j_gene | d_gene | v_gene | len | CDR3aa
TRBJ1-1 | NA | TRBV6-5 | 12 | ASTWAGASTEAF
TRBJ2-1 | NA | TRBV2 | 11 | ASATGGRNEQF
TRBJ2-7 | NA | TRBV14 | 11 | ASSLGGGYEQY
TRBJ2-5 | NA | TRBV11-2 | 12 | ASSPLLSLETQY
TRBJ2-7 | TRBD1 | TRBV10-1 | 13 | ASSPAGTGRYEQY
TRBJ1-4 | NA | TRBV2 | 13 | ASSVNGGINEKLF
NA | TRBD1 | TRBV5-6 | 14 | ASSFLNPGQAYEQY
TRBJ1-5 | NA | TRBV28 | 12 | ASSLWQGNQPQH
TRBJ2-1 | NA | TRBV7-9 | 15 | ASSLKTPRPAGNEQF
TRBJ2-3 | TRBD2 | TRBV5-4 | 12 | ASRPAGGMGTQY
TRBJ2-7 | NA | TRBV7-2 | 11 | ASSLIGFEEQY
TRBJ2-5 | TRBD2 | TRBV29-1 | 13 | SVDFAAGSQETQY
TRBJ1-2 | NA | TRBV9 | 10 | ASSVLGYGYT
TRBJ2-3 | TRBD2 | TRBV5-8 | 17 | ASSFRSSGSKKDTDTQY
TRBJ2-3 | TRBD2 | TRBV5-1 | 15 | ASSLVTGGPSTDTQY
TRBJ1-4 | TRBD1 | TRBV5-1 | 12 | ASAIQGADEKLF
TRBJ1-2 | NA | TRBV7-2 | 11 | ASSPRENYGYT
TRBJ1-1 | NA | TRBV6-5 | 9 | ASSSRLQAF
TRBJ2-4 | NA | TRBV28 | 15 | ASSLWAPGTAKNIQY
TRBJ2-7 | TRBD1 | TRBV7-2 | 12 | ASSPGQDYLEQY
TRBJ1-2 | NA | TRBV18 | 13 | ASSHGQSLEYGYT
TRBJ2-6 | NA | TRBV10-1 | 15 | ASIQTGLFTGANVLT
TRBJ1-2 | NA | TRBV2 | 11 | ASVRGQSYGYT
TRBJ2-7 | NA | TRBV30 | 10 | AWSASSYEQY
TRBJ2-2 | TRBD1 | TRBV19 | 16 | ASSHPLGQGVTTGELF
TRBJ2-3 | NA | TRBV6-5 | 13 | ASSYAAFGADTQY
TRBJ1-1 | NA | TRBV6-5 | 8 | ASQGTEAF
TRBJ1-5 | TRBD1 | TRBV28 | 13 | ASSLDRGRNQPQH
TRBJ2-1 | TRBD1 | TRBV19 | 13 | ASSFLGQGTDEQF
TRBJ1-2 | TRBD1 | TRBV9 | 10 | ASSATGVGYT
TRBJ2-1 | NA | TRBV6-1 | 13 | ASSVQGYGEGEQF